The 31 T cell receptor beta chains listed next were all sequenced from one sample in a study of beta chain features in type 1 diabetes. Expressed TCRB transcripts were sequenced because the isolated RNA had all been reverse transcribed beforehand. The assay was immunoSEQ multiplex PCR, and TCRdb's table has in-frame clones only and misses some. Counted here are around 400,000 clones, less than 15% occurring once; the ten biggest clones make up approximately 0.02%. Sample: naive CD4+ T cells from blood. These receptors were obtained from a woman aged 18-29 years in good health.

CDR3 sequence reads: CASSLGSGRRIDTQYF. The CDR3 DNA follows: TGTGCCAGCAGCTTAGGTAGCGGCCGGAGAATAGATACGCAGTATTTT. The V gene is TRBV7-3, the J gene TRBJ2-3, with D tentatively TRBD2 (6 bases). Trimming cost V 2 bases and J 5 bases, with 17 bases left between them. The CDR3 loop spans 16 amino acids. Germline V CDR1 and CDR2: SGHTA, FQGTGA.

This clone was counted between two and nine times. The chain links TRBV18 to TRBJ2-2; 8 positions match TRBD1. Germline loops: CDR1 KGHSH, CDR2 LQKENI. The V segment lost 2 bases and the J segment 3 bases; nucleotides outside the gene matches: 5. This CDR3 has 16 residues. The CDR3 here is CASSPFQGADTGELFF. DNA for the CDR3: TGTGCCAGCTCACCATTCCAGGGGGCGGACACCGGGGAGCTGTTTTTT.

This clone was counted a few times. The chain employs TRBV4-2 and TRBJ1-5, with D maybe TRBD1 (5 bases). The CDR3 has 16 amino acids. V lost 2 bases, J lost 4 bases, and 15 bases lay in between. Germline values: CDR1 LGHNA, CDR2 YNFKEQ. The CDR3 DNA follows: TGTGCCAGCAGCCAATTTAATACAGACAGTAATCAGCCCCAGCATTTT. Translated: CASSQFNTDSNQPQHF.

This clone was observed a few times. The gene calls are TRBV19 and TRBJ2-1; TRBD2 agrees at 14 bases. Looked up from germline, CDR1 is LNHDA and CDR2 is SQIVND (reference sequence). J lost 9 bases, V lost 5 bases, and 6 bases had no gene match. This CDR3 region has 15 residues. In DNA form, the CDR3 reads TGTGCCAGTAGTGGGACTAGCGGGAGAGTCTCTGAGCAGTTCTTC. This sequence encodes CASSGTSGRVSEQFF. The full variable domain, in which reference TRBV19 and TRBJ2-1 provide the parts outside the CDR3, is DGGITQSPKYLFRKEGQNVTLSCEQNLNHDAMYWYRQDPGQGLRLIYYSQIVNDFQKGDIAEGYSVSREKKESFPLTVTSAQKNPTAFYLCASSGTSGRVSEQFFGPGTRLTVL.

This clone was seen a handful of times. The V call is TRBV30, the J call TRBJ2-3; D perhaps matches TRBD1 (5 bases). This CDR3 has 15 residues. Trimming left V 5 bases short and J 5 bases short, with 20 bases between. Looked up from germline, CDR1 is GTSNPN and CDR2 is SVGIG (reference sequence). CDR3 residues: CAWAKRSLRGDTQYF. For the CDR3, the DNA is TGTGCCTGGGCAAAACGGTCCCTTAGGGGAGATACGCAGTATTTT.

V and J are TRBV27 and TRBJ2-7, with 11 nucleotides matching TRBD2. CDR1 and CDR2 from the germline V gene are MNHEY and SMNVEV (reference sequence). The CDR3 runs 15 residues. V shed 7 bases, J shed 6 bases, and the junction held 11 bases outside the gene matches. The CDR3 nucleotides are TGTGCCAGCACTGCACTAGCGGGAGCAGCCCCCGAGCAGTACTTC. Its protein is CASTALAGAAPEQYF.

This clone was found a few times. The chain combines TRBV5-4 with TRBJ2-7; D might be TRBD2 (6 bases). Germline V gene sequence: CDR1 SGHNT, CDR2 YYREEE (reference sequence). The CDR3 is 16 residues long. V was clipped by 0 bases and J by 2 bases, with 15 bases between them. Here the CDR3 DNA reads TGTGCCAGCAGCTTGGATCGGGGGATCCAGCCCTACGAGCAGTACTTC. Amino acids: CASSLDRGIQPYEQYF. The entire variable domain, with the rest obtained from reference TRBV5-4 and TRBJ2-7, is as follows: ETGVTQSPTHLIKTRGQQVTLRCSSQSGHNTVSWYQQALGQGPQFIFQYYREEENGRGNFPPRFSGLQFPNYSSELNVNALELDDSALYLCASSLDRGIQPYEQYFGPGTRLTVT.

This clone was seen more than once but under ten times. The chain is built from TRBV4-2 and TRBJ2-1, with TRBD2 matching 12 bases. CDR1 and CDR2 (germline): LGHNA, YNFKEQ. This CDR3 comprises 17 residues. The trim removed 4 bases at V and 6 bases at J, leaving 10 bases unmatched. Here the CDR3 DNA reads TGTGCCAGCAGCCTCCCCTCCGGGACTAGCGGGCTCAATGAGCAGTTCTTC. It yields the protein CASSLPSGTSGLNEQFF.

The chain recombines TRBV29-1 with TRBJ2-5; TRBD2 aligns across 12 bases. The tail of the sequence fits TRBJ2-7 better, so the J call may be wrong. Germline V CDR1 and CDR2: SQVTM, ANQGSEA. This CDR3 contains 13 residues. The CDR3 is CSVFRTSGNEQYF. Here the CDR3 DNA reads TGCAGCGTCTTCAGGACTAGCGGGAACGAGCAGTACTTC.

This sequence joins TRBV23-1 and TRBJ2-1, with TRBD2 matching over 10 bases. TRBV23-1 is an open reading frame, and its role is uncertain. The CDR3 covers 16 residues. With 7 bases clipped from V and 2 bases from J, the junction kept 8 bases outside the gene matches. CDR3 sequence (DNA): TGCGCCAGCAACCGCGGACTAGCGGATACCTACAATGAGCAGTTCTTC. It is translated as CASNRGLADTYNEQFF.

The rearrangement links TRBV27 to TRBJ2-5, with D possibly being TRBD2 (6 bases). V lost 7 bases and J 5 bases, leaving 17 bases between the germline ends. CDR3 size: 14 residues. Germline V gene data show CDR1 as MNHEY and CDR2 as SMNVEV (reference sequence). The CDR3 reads CASTSGRGIETQYF. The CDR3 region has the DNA TGTGCCAGCACCTCCGGCCGGGGGATTGAGACCCAGTACTTC.

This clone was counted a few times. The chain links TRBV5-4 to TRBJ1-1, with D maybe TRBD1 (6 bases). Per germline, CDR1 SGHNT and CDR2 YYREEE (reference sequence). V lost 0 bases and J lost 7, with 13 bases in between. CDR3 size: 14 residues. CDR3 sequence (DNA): TGTGCCAGCAGCTTGGCCGTGGGGGCGAATGAAGCTTTCTTT. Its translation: CASSLAVGANEAFF.

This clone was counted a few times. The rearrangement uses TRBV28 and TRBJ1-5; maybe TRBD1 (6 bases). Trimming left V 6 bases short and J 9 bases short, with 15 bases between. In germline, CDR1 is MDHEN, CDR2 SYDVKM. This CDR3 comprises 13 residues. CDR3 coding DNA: TGTGCCAGCAGGAGGGGGGGCATTGGGCCCCAGCATTTT. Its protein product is CASRRGGIGPQHF.

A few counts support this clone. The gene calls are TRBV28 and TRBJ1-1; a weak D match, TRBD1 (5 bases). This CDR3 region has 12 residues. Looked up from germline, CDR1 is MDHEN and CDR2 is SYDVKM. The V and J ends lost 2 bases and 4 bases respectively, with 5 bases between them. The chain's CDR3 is CASSLRGTEAFF. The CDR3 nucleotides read TGTGCCAGCAGTTTAAGGGGCACTGAAGCTTTCTTT.

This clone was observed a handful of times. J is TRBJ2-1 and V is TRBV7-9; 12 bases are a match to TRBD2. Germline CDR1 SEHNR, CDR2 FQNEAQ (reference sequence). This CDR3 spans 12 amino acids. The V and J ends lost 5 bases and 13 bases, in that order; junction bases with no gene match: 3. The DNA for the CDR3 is TGTGCCAGCAGCCCAGGACTAGCGGGACAGTTCTTC. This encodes CASSPGLAGQFF.

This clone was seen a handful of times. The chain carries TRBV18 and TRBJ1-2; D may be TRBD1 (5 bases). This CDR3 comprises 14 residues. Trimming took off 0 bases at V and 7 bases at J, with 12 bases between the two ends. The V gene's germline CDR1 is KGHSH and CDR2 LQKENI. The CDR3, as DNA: TGTGCCAGCTCACCACCGTCCAGGGTTACTGGCTACACCTTC. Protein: CASSPPSRVTGYTF.

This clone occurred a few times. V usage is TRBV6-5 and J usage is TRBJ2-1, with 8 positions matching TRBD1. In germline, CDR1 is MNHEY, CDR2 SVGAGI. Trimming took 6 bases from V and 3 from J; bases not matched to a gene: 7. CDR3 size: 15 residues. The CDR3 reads CASSPDRGNYNEQFF. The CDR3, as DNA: TGTGCCAGCAGCCCTGACAGGGGAAACTACAATGAGCAGTTCTTC.

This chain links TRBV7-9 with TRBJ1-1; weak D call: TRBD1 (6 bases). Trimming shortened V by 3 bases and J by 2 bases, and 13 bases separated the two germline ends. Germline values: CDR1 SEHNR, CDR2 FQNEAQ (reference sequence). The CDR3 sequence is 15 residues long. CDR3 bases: TGTGCCAGCAGCTTGAGTTTACAGGGAAACACTGAAGCTTTCTTT. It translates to CASSLSLQGNTEAFF.

CDR3 DNA sequence: TGTGCCAGCAGCTTCCCAACTAGCTACGAGCAGTACTTC. This encodes CASSFPTSYEQYF. This chain joins TRBV5-4 and TRBJ2-7; tentative D call: TRBD2 (5 bases). V was shortened by 2 bases and J by 3 bases, with 9 bases between the two germline ends. Germline CDR1 and CDR2: SGHNT and YYREEE (reference sequence). This CDR3 contains 13 residues.

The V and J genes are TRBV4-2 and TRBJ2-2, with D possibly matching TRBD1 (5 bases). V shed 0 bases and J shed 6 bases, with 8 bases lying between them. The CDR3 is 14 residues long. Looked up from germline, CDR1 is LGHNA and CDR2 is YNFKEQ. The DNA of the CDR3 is TGTGCCAGCAGCCAAGAAGGGGAACCCGGGGAGCTGTTTTTT. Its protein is CASSQEGEPGELFF.

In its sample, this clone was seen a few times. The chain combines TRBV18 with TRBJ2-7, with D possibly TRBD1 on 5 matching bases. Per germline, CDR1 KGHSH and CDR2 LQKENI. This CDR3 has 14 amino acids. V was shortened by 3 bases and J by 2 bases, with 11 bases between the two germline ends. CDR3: CASSPADSPYEQYF. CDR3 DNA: TGTGCCAGCTCACCCGCCGACAGTCCCTACGAGCAGTACTTC. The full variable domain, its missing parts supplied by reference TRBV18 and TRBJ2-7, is NAGVMQNPRHLVRRRGQEARLRCSPMKGHSHVYWYRQLPEEGLKFMVYLQKENIIDESGMPKERFSAEFPKEGPSILRIQQVVRGDSAAYFCASSPADSPYEQYFGPGTRLTVT.

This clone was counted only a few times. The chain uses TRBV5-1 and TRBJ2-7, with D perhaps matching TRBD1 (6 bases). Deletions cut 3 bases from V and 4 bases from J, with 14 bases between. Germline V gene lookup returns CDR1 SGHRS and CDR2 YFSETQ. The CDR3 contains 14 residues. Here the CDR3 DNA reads TGCGCCAGCAGCTCTACCGTCCAGGGGTACGAGCAGTACTTC. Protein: CASSSTVQGYEQYF.

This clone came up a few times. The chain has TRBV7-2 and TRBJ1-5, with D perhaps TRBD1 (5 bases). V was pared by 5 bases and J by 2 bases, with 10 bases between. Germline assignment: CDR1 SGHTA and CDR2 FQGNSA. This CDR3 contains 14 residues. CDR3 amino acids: CASSIPGGNQPQHF. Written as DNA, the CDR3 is TGTGCCAGCAGCATTCCGGGGGGCAATCAGCCCCAGCATTTT.

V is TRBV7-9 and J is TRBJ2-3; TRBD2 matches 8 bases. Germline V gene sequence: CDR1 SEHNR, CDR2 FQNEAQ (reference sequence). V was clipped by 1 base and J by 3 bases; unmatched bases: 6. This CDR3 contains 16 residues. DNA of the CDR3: TGTGCCAGCAGCTTAGGGGTAGCGGGAAGTACAGATACGCAGTATTTT. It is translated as CASSLGVAGSTDTQYF.

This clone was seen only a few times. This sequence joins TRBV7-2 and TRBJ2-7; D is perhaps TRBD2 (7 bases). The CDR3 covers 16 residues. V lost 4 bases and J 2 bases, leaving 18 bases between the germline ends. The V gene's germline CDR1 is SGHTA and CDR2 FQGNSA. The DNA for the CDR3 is TGTGCCAGCAGCTCCCAAGGGGGGGGGACCCCCTACGAGCAGTACTTC. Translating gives CASSSQGGGTPYEQYF.

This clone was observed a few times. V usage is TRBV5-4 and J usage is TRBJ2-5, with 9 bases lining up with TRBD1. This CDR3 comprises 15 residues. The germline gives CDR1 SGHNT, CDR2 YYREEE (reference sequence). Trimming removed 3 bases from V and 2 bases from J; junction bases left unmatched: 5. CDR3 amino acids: CASSYRDRVQETQYF. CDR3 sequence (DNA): TGTGCCAGCAGCTACCGGGACAGGGTTCAAGAGACCCAGTACTTC.

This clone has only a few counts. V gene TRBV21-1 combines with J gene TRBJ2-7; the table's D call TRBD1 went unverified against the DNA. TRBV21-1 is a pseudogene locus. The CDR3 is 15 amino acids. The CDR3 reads CASSRRDRVIYEQYF. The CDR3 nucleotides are TGTGCCAGCAGCCGCCGGGACAGGGTCATCTACGAGCAGTACTTC.

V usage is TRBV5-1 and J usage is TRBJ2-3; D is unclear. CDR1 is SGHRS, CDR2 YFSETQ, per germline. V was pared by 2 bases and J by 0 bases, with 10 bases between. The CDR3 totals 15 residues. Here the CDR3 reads CASSLSTASTDTQYF. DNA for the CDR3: TGCGCCAGCAGCTTATCGACTGCTAGCACAGATACGCAGTATTTT. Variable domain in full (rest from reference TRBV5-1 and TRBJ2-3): KAGVTQTPRYLIKTRGQQVTLSCSPISGHRSVSWYQQTPGQGLQFLFEYFSETQRNKGNFPGRFSGRQFSNSRSEMNVSTLELGDSALYLCASSLSTASTDTQYFGPGTRLTVL.

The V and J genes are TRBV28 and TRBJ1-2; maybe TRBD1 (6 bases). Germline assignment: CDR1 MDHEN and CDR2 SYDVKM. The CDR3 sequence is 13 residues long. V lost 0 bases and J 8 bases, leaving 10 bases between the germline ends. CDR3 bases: TGTGCCAGCAGTTTATGGAGGGGGAACGGCTACACCTTC. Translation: CASSLWRGNGYTF.

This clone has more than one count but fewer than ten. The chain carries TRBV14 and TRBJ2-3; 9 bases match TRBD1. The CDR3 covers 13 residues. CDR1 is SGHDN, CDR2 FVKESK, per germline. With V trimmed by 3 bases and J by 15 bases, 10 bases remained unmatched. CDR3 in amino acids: CASSQITGTGSYF. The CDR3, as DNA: TGTGCCAGCAGCCAGATAACCGGGACAGGGTCATATTTT.

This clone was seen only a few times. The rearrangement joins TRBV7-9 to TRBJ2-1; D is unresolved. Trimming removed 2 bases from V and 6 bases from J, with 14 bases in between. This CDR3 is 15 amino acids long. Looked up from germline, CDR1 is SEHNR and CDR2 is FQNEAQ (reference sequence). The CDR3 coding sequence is TGTGCCAGCAGCTTAATTCACGTTTCGGGCAATGAGCAGTTCTTC. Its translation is CASSLIHVSGNEQFF.